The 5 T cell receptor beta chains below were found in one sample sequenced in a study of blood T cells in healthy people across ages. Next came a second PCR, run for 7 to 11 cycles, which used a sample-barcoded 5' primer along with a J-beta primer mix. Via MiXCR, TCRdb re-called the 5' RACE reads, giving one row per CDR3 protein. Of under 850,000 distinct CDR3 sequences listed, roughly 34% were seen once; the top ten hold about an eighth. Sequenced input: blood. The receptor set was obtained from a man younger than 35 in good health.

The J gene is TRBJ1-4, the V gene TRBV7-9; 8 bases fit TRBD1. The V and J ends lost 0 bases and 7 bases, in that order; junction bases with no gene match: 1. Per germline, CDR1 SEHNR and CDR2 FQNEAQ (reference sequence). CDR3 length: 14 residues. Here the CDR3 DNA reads TGTGCCAGCAGCTTAGCGACAGGGGCTGAAAAACTGTTTTTT. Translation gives CASSLATGAEKLFF.

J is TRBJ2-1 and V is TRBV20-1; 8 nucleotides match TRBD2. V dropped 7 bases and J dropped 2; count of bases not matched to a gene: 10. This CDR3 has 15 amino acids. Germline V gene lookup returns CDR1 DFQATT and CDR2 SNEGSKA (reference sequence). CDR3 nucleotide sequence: TGCAGTGGGGAACGGGGGGGCGTAACCTACAATGAGCAGTTCTTC. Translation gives CSGERGGVTYNEQFF.

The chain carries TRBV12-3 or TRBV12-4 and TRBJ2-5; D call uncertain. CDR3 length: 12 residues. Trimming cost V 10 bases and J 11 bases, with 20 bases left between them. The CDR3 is CAIPGQYNEQYF. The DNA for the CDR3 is TGTGCCATCCCCGGGCAGTACAATGAGCAGTACTTC.

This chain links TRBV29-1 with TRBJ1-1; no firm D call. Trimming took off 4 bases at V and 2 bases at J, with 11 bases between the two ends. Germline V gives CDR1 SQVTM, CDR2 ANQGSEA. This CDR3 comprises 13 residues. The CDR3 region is CSVVPRTNTEAFF. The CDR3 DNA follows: TGCAGCGTTGTTCCGAGAACAAACACTGAAGCTTTCTTT.

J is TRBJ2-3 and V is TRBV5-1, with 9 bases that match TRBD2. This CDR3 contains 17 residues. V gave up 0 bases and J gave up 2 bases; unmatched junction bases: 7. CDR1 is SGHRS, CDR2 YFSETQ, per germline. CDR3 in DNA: TGCGCCAGCAGCTTGGGTCCTAGCGGGACCTCCACAGATACGCAGTATTTT. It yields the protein CASSLGPSGTSTDTQYF.